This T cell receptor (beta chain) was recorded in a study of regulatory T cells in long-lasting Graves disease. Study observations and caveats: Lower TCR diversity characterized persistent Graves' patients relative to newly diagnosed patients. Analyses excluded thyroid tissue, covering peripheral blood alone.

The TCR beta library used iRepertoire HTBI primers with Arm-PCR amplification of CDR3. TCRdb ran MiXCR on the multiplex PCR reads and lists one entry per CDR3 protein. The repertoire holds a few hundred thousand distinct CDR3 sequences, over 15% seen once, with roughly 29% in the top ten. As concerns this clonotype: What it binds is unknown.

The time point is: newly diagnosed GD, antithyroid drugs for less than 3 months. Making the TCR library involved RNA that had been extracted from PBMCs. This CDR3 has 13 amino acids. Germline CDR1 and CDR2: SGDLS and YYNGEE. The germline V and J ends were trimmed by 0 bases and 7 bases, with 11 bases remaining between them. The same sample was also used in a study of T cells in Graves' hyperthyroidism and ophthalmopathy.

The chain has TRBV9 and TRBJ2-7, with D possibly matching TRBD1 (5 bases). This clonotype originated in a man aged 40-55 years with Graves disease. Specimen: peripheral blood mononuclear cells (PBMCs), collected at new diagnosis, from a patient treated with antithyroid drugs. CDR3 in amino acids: CASSVGGYNEQYF. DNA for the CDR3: TGTGCCAGCAGCGTAGGGGGCTACAATGAGCAGTACTTC.